This TCR beta chain was documented in a study of radiotherapy plus CTLA-4 blockade in lung cancer (dated by TCRdb to between 2018 and 2020). A note on the overall study: Among enrolled patients, approximately 17% had an objective response and roughly 30% reached disease control. Beyond this particular receptor, the publication reports: The strongest predictors of response were reported to be early dynamic shifts in blood T cell clones along with a rise in serum interferon-beta following radiation. After treatment with radiotherapy and ipilimumab, TCR clones that originated in tumors expanded in peripheral blood.

In this study, focal radiation therapy paired with CTLA-4 blockade (ipilimumab) was tested in patients who had chemo-refractory metastatic non-small-cell lung cancer. For this chain, trimming is 6 bases at the V end and 7 bases at the J end, and the number of junction bases without a gene match is 10. Looking up the germline V gene yields CDR1 MDHEN and CDR2 SYDVKM. The CDR3 runs 14 residues from the cysteine to the phenylalanine. The retained sequence is limited to the CDR3, 42 bases, with the frame set at the first base. Worth noting for this clone: Its antigen is currently not known. Base qualities are not at hand, and no much larger clone is one base apart.

Library generation was performed with the immunoSEQ multiplex PCR assay. The clones in this table, taken by TCRdb from immuneACCESS, are in-frame only. Not every clone is retained; where verified, under half of the shortfall comes from an unresolved V gene, and the cause of the rest is unknown. The sample table holds about 98,000 clones, of which 75% to 85% were seen once. Around 3.5% of the sample rests with the top ten. Source: peripheral blood, taken from a patient treated with radiotherapy plus ipilimumab. The chain links TRBV28 with TRBJ2-7, with 9 bases aligning to TRBD1. The receptor's source is a human donor with non-small cell lung cancer who had a partial response to radiotherapy plus ipilimumab. CDR3 sequence: CASRGTGRSPEQYF. In nucleotide form, the sequence is TGTGCCAGCAGGGGGACAGGGAGGTCGCCTGAGCAGTACTTC.